These T cell receptor beta chains were read from a single sample in a study of OX40 agonist ivuxolimab in advanced cancers. Sequencing used immunoSEQ multiplex PCR; TCRdb keeps in-frame clones, though not all of them. The table shows 52,000 or so clones, with more than 70% occurring only once. The specimen was CD4+ or CD8+ T cells sorted from blood, collected in a trial of the OX40 agonist ivuxolimab. These TCRs come from an adult with an advanced solid tumor such as melanoma, head and neck, liver or kidney cancer. CDR3s include the opening cysteine and the closing phenylalanine or tryptophan. A D gene is named only where the DNA matches it firmly. Size tells how often a clone was seen (once, few, many) or the class of an expanded clone, and some rows leave it out.

CASIPPTEPRYNEQFF | TGTGCCAGCATACCTCCAACTGAACCCCGTTACAATGAGCAGTTCTTC | TRBV27 | few | TRBJ2-1 | .
CASTRRGSSYNEQFF | TGTGCCAGCACCCGAAGGGGGAGCTCCTACAATGAGCAGTTCTTC | TRBV11-2 | . | TRBJ2-1 | .
CASKIKPGTGAYNEQFF | TGTGCCAGCAAAATAAAACCCGGGACAGGAGCCTACAATGAGCAGTTCTTC | TRBV7-9 | . | TRBJ2-1 | TRBD1
CASSKEDRPEAFF | TGTGCCAGCAGCAAAGAGGACAGGCCTGAAGCTTTCTTT | TRBV21-1 | . | TRBJ1-1 | .
CASLSGGRGETQYF | TGTGCCAGCTTGTCCGGCGGGAGGGGGGAGACCCAGTACTTC | TRBV5-4 | once | TRBJ2-5 | TRBD2
CASSLARLAGAYEQYF | TGTGCCAGCAGCTTAGCCCGACTAGCGGGGGCCTACGAGCAGTACTTC | TRBV7-2 | . | TRBJ2-7 | TRBD2
CASSDRQVGQETQYF | TGCGCCAGCTCCGACCGACAGGTCGGCCAAGAGACCCAGTACTTC | TRBV10-2 | . | TRBJ2-5 | .
CASSQYNEQFF | TGTGCCAGCAGCCAGTACAATGAGCAGTTCTTC | TRBV11-3 | once | TRBJ2-1 | .
CASSLGVVHTDTQYF | TGTGCCAGCAGCTTAGGGGTTGTTCACACAGATACGCAGTATTTT | TRBV11-3 | . | TRBJ2-3 | .
CASSFLAGKPQQYF | TGTGCCAGCAGTTTTCTAGCGGGAAAACCTCAGCAGTACTTC | TRBV6-5 | . | TRBJ2-7 | TRBD2
CASSLSDVSSYEQYF | TGTGCCAGCAGCTTATCTGACGTCAGCTCCTACGAGCAGTACTTC | TRBV7-9 | . | TRBJ2-7 | .
CASSMLWQTHSRDNYGYTF | TGTGCCAGTAGTATGCTTTGGCAGACCCATTCTCGGGATAACTATGGCTACACCTTC | TRBV19 | . | TRBJ1-2 | .
CASTSTTSGRALIEQFF | TGTGCCAGCACCAGTACTACTAGCGGGAGGGCCCTGATTGAGCAGTTCTTC | TRBV21-1 | . | TRBJ2-1 | .
CARGLAGEGTGELFF | TGTGCCAGAGGACTAGCGGGAGAGGGAACCGGGGAGCTGTTTTTT | TRBV2 | . | TRBJ2-2 | TRBD2
CASSQVSPGHVSEAFF | TGTGCCAGCAGTCAAGTATCGCCGGGACATGTCTCTGAAGCTTTCTTT | TRBV7-2 | . | TRBJ1-1 | .
CASSLSGQGFPYNEQFF | TGTGCCAGCAGTTTATCGGGACAGGGGTTTCCCTACAATGAGCAGTTCTTC | TRBV27 | . | TRBJ2-1 | TRBD1
CASSIGQGTMTQQFF | TGTGCCAGTAGTATCGGACAGGGGACAATGACGCAGCAGTTCTTC | TRBV19 | . | TRBJ2-1 | TRBD1
CASSEGPIDYEQYF | TGTGCCAGCAGTGAAGGGCCCATAGACTACGAGCAGTACTTC | TRBV6-1 | . | TRBJ2-7 | .
CASSPKTGGANVLTF | TGTGCCAGCAGCCCGAAGACAGGGGGGGCCAACGTCCTGACTTTC | TRBV6-5 | . | TRBJ2-6 | TRBD1
CASSLLGQLYEQYF | TGTGCCAGCAGTTTATTGGGACAGCTATACGAGCAGTACTTC | TRBV27 | . | TRBJ2-7 | TRBD1
CASSERSYNEQFF | TGTGCCAGCAGTGAAAGGTCCTACAATGAGCAGTTCTTC | TRBV2 | . | TRBJ2-1 | .